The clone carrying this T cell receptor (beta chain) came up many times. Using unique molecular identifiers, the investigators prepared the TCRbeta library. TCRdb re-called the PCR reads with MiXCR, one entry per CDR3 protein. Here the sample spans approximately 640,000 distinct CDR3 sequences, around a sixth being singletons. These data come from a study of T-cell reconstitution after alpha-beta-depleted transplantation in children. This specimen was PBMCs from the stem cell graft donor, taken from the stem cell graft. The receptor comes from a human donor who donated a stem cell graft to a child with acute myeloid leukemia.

The CDR3 DNA reads as TGCAGTGCGGCCCGGGCGGGGGGTCAAGAGACCCAGTACTTC. This translates into CSAARAGGQETQYF. This rearrangement joins TRBV20-1 to TRBJ2-5; 8 bases fit TRBD2. The V and J ends lost 6 bases and 2 bases, in that order; junction bases with no gene match: 8. Germline V gene data show CDR1 as DFQATT and CDR2 as SNEGSKA (reference sequence). The CDR3 spans 14 residues.